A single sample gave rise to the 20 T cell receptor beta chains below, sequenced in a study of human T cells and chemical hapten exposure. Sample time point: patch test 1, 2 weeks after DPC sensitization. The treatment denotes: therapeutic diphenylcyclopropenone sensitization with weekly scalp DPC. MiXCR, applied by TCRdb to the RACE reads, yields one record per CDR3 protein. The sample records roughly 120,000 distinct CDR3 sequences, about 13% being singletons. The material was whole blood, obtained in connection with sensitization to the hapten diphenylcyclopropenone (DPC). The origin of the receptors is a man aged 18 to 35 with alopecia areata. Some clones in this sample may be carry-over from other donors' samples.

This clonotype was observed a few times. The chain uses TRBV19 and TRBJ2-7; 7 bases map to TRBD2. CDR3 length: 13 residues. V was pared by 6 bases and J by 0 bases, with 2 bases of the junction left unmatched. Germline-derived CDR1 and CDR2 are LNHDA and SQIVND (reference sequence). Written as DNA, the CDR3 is TGTGCCAGTAGCGGGGGGACCTCCTACGAGCAGTACTTC. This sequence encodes CASSGGTSYEQYF.

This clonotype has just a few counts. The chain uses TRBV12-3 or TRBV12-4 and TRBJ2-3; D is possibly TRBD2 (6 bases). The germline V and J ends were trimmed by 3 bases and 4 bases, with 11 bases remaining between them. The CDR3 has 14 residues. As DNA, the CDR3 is TGTGCCAGCAGTTTTGGGGAGGAGGCAGATACGCAGTATTTT. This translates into CASSFGEEADTQYF.

CDR3 in amino acids: CASSQDRTGAGEKLFF. CDR3 sequence (DNA): TGCGCCAGCAGCCAAGATCGGACAGGGGCAGGAGAAAAACTGTTTTTT. The V and J genes are TRBV4-3 and TRBJ1-4, with 9 bases fitting TRBD1. J gave up 8 bases and V 0 bases, and 7 bases lay outside the gene matches. The CDR3 is 16 amino acids. From germline, CDR1 is LGHNA and CDR2 YSLEER.

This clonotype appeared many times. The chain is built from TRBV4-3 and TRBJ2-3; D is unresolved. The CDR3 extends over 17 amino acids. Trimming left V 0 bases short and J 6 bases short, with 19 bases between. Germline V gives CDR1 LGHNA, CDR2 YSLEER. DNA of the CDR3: TGCGCCAGCAGCCAAGATCGCGGTCAGGAAACCCGGGATACGCAGTATTTT. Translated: CASSQDRGQETRDTQYF.

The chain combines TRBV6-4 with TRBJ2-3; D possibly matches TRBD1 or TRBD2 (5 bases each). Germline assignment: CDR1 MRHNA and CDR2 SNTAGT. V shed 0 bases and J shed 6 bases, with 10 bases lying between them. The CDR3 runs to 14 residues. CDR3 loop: CASSDSEGPDTQYF. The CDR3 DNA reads TGTGCCAGCAGTGACTCAGAGGGGCCTGATACGCAGTATTTT.

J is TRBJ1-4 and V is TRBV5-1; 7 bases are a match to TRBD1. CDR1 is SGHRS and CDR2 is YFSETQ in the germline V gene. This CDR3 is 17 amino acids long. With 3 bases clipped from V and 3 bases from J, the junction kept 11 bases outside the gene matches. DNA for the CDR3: TGCGCCAGCAGCTCCTTGGGCGAAACAGGGGCTAATGAAAAACTGTTTTTT. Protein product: CASSSLGETGANEKLFF. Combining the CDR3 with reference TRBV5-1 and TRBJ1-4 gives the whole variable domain KAGVTQTPRYLIKTRGQQVTLSCSPISGHRSVSWYQQTPGQGLQFLFEYFSETQRNKGNFPGRFSGRQFSNSRSEMNVSTLELGDSALYLCASSSLGETGANEKLFFGSGTQLSVL.

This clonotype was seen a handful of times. CDR3 nucleotides: TGCAGTGCCCCCTCTAGCGCGAAGGGCACAGATACGCAGTATTTT. It specifies CSAPSSAKGTDTQYF. The gene calls are TRBV20-1 and TRBJ2-3; D possibly corresponds to TRBD2 (6 bases). Germline CDR1 reads DFQATT; CDR2 reads SNEGSKA (reference sequence). This CDR3 has 15 residues. V gave up 6 bases and J gave up 1 base, with 17 bases separating them.

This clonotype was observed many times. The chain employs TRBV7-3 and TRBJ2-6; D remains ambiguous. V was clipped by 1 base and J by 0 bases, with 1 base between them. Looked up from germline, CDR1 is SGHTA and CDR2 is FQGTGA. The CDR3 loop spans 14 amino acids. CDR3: CASSLNSGANVLTF. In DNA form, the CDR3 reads TGTGCCAGCAGCTTAAACTCTGGGGCCAACGTCCTGACTTTC.

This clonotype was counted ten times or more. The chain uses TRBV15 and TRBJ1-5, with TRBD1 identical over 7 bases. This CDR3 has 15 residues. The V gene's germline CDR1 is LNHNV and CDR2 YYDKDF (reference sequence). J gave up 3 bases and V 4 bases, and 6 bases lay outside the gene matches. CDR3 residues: CATSTGTALNQPQHF. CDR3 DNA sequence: TGTGCCACCAGCACCGGGACAGCGCTCAATCAGCCCCAGCATTTT. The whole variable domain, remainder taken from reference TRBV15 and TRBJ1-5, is DAMVIQNPRYQVTQFGKPVTLSCSQTLNHNVMYWYQQKSSQAPKLLFHYYDKDFNNEADTPDNFQSRRPNTSFCFLDIRSPGLGDTAMYLCATSTGTALNQPQHFGDGTRLSIL.

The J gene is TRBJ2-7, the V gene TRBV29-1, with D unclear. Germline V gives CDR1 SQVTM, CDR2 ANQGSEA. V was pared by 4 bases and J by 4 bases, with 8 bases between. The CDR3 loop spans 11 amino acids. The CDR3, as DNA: TGCAGCGTTGGCGAGAGATACGAGCAGTACGTC. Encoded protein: CSVGERYEQYV.

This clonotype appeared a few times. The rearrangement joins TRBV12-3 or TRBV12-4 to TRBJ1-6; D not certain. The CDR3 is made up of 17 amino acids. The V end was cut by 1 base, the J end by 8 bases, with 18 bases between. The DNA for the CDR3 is TGTGCCAGCAGTTTAGGGTCGGTAGGGAAGAGGCATTCACCCCTCCACTTT. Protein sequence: CASSLGSVGKRHSPLHF.

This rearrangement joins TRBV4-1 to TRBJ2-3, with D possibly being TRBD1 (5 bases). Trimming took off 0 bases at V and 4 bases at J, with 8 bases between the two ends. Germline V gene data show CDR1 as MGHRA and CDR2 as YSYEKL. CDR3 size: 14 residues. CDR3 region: CASSQDIGADTQYF. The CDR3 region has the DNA TGCGCCAGCAGCCAAGATATAGGGGCAGATACGCAGTATTTT.

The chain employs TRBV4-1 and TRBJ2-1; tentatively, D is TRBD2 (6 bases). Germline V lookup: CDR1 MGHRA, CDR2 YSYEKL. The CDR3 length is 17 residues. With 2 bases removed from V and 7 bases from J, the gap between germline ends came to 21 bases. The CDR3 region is CASSQLRAGVVLNEQFF. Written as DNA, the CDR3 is TGCGCCAGCAGCCAATTACGAGCGGGCGTCGTTCTTAATGAGCAGTTCTTC.

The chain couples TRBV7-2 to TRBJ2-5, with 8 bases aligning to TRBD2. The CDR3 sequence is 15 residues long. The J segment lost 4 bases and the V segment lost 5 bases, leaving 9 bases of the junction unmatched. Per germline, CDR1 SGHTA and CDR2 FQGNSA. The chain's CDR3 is CASSQGSGGRETQYF. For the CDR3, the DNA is TGTGCCAGCAGCCAAGGGAGCGGGGGCAGAGAGACCCAGTACTTC.

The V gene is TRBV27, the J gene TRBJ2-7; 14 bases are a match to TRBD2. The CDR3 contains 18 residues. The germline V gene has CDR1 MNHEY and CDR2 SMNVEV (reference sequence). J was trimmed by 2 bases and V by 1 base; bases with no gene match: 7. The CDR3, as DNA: TGTGCCAGCAGTTTATTAGCTCGGACTAGCGGGGGGACCTACGAGCAGTACTTC. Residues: CASSLLARTSGGTYEQYF.

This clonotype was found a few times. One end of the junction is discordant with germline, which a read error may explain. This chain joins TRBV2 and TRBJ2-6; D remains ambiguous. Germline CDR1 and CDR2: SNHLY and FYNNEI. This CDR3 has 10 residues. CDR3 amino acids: CCSGANVLTF. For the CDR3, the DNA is TGCTGCTCTGGGGCCAACGTCCTGACTTTC.

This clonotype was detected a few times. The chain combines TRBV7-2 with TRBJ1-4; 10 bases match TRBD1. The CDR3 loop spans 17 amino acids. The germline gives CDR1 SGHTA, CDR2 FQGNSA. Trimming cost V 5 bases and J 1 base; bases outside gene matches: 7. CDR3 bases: TGTGCCAGCAGCCTGAGGACAGGGGGAGGAACTAATGAAAAACTGTTTTTT. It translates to CASSLRTGGGTNEKLFF.

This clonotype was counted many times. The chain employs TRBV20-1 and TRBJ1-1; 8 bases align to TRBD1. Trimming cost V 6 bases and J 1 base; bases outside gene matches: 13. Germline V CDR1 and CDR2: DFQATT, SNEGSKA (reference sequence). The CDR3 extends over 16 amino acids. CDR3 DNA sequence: TGCAGTGCCACGACTACGAGGACAGGGAAGAACACTGAAGCTTTCTTT. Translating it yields CSATTTRTGKNTEAFF.

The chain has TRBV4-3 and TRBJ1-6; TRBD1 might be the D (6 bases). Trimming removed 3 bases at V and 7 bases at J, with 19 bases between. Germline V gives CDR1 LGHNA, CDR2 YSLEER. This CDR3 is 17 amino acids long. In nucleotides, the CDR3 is TGCGCCAGCAGCCAGACCGAACAGGGAAAATCCAATTCACCCCTCCACTTT. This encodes CASSQTEQGKSNSPLHF.

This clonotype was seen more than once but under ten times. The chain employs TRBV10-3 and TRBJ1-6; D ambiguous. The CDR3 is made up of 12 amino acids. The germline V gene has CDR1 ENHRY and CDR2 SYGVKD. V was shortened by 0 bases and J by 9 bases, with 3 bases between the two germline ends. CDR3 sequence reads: CAISESTSPLHF. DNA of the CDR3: TGTGCCATCAGTGAGTCGACTTCACCCCTCCACTTT.